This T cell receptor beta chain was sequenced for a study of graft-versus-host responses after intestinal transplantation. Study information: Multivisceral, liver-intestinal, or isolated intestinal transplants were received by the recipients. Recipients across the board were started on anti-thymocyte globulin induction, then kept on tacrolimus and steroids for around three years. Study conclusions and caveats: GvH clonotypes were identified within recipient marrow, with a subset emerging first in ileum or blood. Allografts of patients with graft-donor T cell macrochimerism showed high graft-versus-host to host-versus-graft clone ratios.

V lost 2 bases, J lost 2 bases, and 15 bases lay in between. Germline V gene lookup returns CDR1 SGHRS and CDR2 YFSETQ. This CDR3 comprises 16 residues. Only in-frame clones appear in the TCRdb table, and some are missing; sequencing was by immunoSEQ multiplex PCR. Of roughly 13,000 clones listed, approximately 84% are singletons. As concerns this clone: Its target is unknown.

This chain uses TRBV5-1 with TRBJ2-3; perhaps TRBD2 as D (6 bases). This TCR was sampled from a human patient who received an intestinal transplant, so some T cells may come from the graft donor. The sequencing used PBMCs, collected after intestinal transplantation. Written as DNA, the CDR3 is TGCGCCAGCAGCTTCGGGACTCCCACGTACACAGATACGCAGTATTTT. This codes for CASSFGTPTYTDTQYF.